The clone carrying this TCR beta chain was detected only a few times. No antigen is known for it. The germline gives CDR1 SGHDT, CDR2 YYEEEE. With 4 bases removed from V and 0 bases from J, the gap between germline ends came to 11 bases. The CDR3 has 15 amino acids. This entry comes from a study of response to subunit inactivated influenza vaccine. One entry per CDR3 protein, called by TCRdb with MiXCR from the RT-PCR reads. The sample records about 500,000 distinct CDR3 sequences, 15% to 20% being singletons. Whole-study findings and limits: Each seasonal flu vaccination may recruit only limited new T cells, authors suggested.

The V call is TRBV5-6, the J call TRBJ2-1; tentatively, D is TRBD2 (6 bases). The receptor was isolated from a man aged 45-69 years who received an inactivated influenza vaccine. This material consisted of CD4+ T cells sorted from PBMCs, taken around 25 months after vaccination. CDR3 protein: CASSGRDFSYNEQFF. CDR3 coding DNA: TGTGCCAGCAGCGGCCGGGACTTCTCCTACAATGAGCAGTTCTTC. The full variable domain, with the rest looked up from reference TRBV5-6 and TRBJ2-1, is DAGVTQSPTHLIKTRGQQVTLRCSPKSGHDTVSWYQQALGQGPQFIFQYYEEEERQRGNFPDRFSGHQFPNYSSELNVNALLLGDSALYLCASSGRDFSYNEQFFGPGTRLTVL.